These T cell receptor beta chains were read from a single sample in a study of blood T cell repertoires in COVID-19. Clones were read by immunoSEQ multiplex PCR, and TCRdb kept only the in-frame ones, dropping some. The sample records about 280,000 clones, around nine tenths being singletons. Sequencing was done on a sample of PBMCs or T cells enriched from blood (not recorded which). The origin of the receptors is a woman in her thirties or forties who had recovered from COVID-19. Both conserved end residues are trimmed from each CDR3. Each record gives: V gene, CDR3 protein.

>TRBV7-2
ASTLSQGIYDGYT
>TRBV18
ASSLGLAGVNEQF
>TRBV6-5
ASSPGLSYEQY
>TRBV6-5
ASRRTRLGTGELF
>TRBV30
AWSVRSRGQY
>TRBV7-9
ASGTSARLRDAEY
>TRBV20-1
SPAGRTEAF
>TRBV27
ASGYTSGEQF
>TRBV18
ASSGGGPNSYEQY
>TRBV18
ASSPLGQNNSPLH
>TRBV7-9
ASSSPLGGEQY
>TRBV30
AWSQAGINSNQPQH
>TRBV5-6
ASSFGLAAYNEQF
>TRBV6-5
ASSGTGQGGETQY
>TRBV28
ASHTQGGNQPQH
>TRBV19
ASSIVQGNTEAF
>TRBV7-9
ASSSGGASQPQH